A selection of T cell receptor beta chains follows, all from one sample in a study of vaccination and CD4 T cells after COVID-19. These receptors' targets are unknown. A single record per CDR3 protein comes from TCRdb applying MiXCR to the PCR reads. The profile shows around 16,000 distinct CDR3 sequences, about three quarters of them singletons. The sequencing sample was made of CD4+ T cells from blood, cultured in vitro. These receptors originate from a human donor who had recovered from COVID-19. CDR3s include the opening cysteine and the closing phenylalanine or tryptophan. Clone size appears in some rows only: once, few, many, or a class for an expanded clone.

J | size | V | CDR3
TRBJ2-7 | . | TRBV7-8 | CASSLGPGASSYEQYF
TRBJ1-5 | . | TRBV2 | CASRDEPYSNQPQHF
TRBJ1-2 | few | TRBV6-1 | CASRNRGNYGYTF
TRBJ1-2 | medium-sized | TRBV27 | CASRRASLNYGYTF
TRBJ1-3 | . | TRBV7-2 | CASSLVGGWQSGNTIYF
TRBJ1-2 | . | TRBV29-1 | CSVEEGNYGYTF
TRBJ1-1 | . | TRBV7-2 | CASSLEGRGGTEAFF
TRBJ1-2 | few | TRBV6-5 | CASSYEAGGGYTF
TRBJ1-2 | . | TRBV28 | CASSFGGVYGYTF
TRBJ1-5 | . | TRBV2 | CASKVYSNQPQHF
TRBJ2-1 | . | TRBV24-1 | CATSDRPGGRQFF
TRBJ1-5 | . | TRBV28 | CASSYLGGDANQPQHF
TRBJ1-2 | . | TRBV11-2 | CASSLGPIARGSGYTF
TRBJ1-6 | . | TRBV18 | CASSPGGGYNSPLHF
TRBJ1-2 | few | TRBV27 | CASSSTTLNYGYTF
TRBJ1-2 | . | TRBV28 | CASSRGGYTF
TRBJ1-5 | few | TRBV28 | CASSRKTGVGNQPQHF
TRBJ1-2 | . | TRBV24-1 | CATSRGANYGYTF
TRBJ1-6 | . | TRBV30 | CAWSVGANSPLHF
TRBJ2-5 | . | TRBV28 | CASSLWAGVETQYF
TRBJ2-1 | . | TRBV6-1 | CASRNSGRSEQFF
TRBJ2-2 | . | TRBV20-1 | CSARVPGLRSTGELFF
TRBJ1-5 | . | TRBV20-1 | CGTQGLSNQPQHF
TRBJ1-2 | . | TRBV27 | CASSSPDLLDGYTF
TRBJ1-2 | . | TRBV27 | CASSLATGDGYTF
TRBJ1-5 | . | TRBV7-2 | CASSLSSNQPQHF